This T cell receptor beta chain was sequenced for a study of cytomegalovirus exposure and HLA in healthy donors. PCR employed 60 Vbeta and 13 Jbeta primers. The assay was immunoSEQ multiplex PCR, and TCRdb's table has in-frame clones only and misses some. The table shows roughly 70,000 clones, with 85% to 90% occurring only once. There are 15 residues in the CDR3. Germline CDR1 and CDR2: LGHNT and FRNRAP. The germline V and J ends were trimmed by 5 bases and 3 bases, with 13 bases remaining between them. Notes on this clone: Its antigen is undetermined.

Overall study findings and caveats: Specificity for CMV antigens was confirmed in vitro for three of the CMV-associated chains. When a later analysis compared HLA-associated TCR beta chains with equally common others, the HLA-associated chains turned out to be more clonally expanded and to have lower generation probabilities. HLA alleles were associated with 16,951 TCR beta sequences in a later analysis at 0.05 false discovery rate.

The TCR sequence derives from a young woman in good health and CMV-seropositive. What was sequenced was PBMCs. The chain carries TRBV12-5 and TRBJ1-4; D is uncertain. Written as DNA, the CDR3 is TGTGCTAGTGGTACCGGTACGGTGGCTAATGAAAAACTGTTTTTT. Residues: CASGTGTVANEKLFF. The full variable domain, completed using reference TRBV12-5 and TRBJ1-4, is DARVTQTPRHKVTEMGQEVTMRCQPILGHNTVFWYRQTMMQGLELLAYFRNRAPLDDSGMPKDRFSAEMPDATLATLKIQPSEPRDSAVYFCASGTGTVANEKLFFGSGTQLSVL.